The 21 T cell receptor beta chains below all came from one sample that was sequenced in a study of blood T cell repertoires in COVID-19 (dated by TCRdb to 2020 to 2021). The library was produced with the immunoSEQ multiplex PCR assay. The table was pulled from immuneACCESS by TCRdb, which kept in-frame rearrangements only. Such tables lose some clones; where checked, under half of the loss comes from unresolved V genes, and the rest has no known cause. This sample is represented by under 300,000 clones; 75% to 85% of them were singletons. The ten largest make up 2% to 2.5% of the sample. The sample consisted of peripheral blood. These receptors originate from a man in his forties who had recovered from COVID-19.

The chain combines TRBV5-1 with TRBJ2-5; weak D call: TRBD1 (6 bases). V was pared by 2 bases and J by 5 bases, with 10 bases between. CDR1 SGHRS and CDR2 YFSETQ come from the germline V gene. This CDR3 region has 13 residues. The CDR3 bases are TGCGCCAGCAGCTTTCTTCAGGGGGAGACCCAGTACTTC. This translates into CASSFLQGETQYF.

This clone has just one count. The chain combines TRBV7-6 with TRBJ2-3; tentatively, D is TRBD2 (6 bases). The CDR3 runs to 16 residues. Trimming removed 5 bases from V and 2 bases from J, with 17 bases in between. CDR1 and CDR2 from the germline V gene are SGHVS and FNYEAQ. CDR3 loop: CASSPRGSGDTDTQYF. Here the CDR3 DNA reads TGTGCCAGCAGCCCCAGAGGATCGGGAGACACAGATACGCAGTATTTT. Looking up the rest from reference TRBV7-6 and TRBJ2-3 gives the full variable domain: GAGVSQSPRYKVTKRGQDVALRCDPISGHVSLYWYRQALGQGPEFLTYFNYEAQQDKSGLPNDRFSAERPEGSISTLTIQRTEQRDSAMYRCASSPRGSGDTDTQYFGPGTRLTVL.

The count of this clone is one. V is TRBV11-3 and J is TRBJ2-3; 8 nucleotides agree with TRBD1. The ends lost 6 bases at V and 4 bases at J; junction bases unmatched: 6. The CDR3 is 14 residues long. CDR1 and CDR2 from the germline V gene are SGHNT and YENEEA. Here the CDR3 reads CASRVDRAADTQYF. In DNA, the CDR3 is TGTGCCAGCAGGGTGGACAGGGCGGCAGATACGCAGTATTTT. Using reference TRBV11-3 and TRBJ2-3 for the parts outside the CDR3, the full variable domain is EAGVVQSPRYKIIEKKQPVAFWCNPISGHNTLYWYLQNLGQGPELLIRYENEEAVDDSQLPKDRFSAERLKGVDSTLKIQPAELGDSAVYLCASRVDRAADTQYFGPGTRLTVL.

The chain is built from TRBV5-4 and TRBJ2-5; tentatively, D is TRBD1 (6 bases). Looked up from germline, CDR1 is SGHNT and CDR2 is YYREEE (reference sequence). V was shortened by 3 bases and J by 5 bases, with 11 bases between the two germline ends. CDR3 size: 13 residues. The CDR3 bases are TGTGCCAGCAGCTCCCAGGGGCGGGAGACCCAGTACTTC. Translation gives CASSSQGRETQYF.

This clone was seen a single time. This sequence joins TRBV12-5 and TRBJ2-7, with a possible D match to TRBD1 (6 bases). The CDR3 length is 14 residues. The V gene's germline CDR1 is LGHNT and CDR2 FRNRAP. Deletions cut 6 bases from V and 0 bases from J, with 12 bases between. The CDR3 DNA reads TGTGCTAGTGGGCAGGGGTCTCCCTCCTACGAGCAGTACTTC. Its protein product is CASGQGSPSYEQYF.

This clone was picked up one time. The chain combines TRBV12-5 with TRBJ2-1; TRBD1 aligns across 10 bases. Trimming cost V 6 bases and J 4 bases; bases outside gene matches: 9. The CDR3 has 16 amino acids. Germline V gene lookup returns CDR1 LGHNT and CDR2 FRNRAP. CDR3 protein: CASGSVGTGVYNEQFF. CDR3 sequence (DNA): TGTGCTAGTGGCTCCGTCGGGACAGGGGTTTACAATGAGCAGTTCTTC. Filled out from reference TRBV12-5 and TRBJ2-1, the complete variable domain reads DARVTQTPRHKVTEMGQEVTMRCQPILGHNTVFWYRQTMMQGLELLAYFRNRAPLDDSGMPKDRFSAEMPDATLATLKIQPSEPRDSAVYFCASGSVGTGVYNEQFFGPGTRLTVL.

The chain employs TRBV7-2 and TRBJ1-2; tentative D call: TRBD1 (5 bases). V was pared by 6 bases and J by 4 bases, with 12 bases between. This CDR3 has 13 residues. CDR1 and CDR2 from the germline V gene are SGHTA and FQGNSA. The CDR3 is CASSPDRAYGYTF. CDR3 in DNA: TGTGCCAGCAGTCCTGACAGAGCCTATGGCTACACCTTC.

This chain links TRBV5-1 with TRBJ2-7, with a possible D match to TRBD2 (5 bases). The CDR3 contains 13 residues. In germline, CDR1 is SGHRS, CDR2 YFSETQ. DNA of the CDR3: TGCGGCAGTAGGATCGGGAATTGGGACGAGCAGTACTTC. Amino acid sequence: CGSRIGNWDEQYF.

The chain joins TRBV6-5 to TRBJ2-7; 9 bases agree with TRBD1. The CDR3 has 15 amino acids. Germline V gene lookup returns CDR1 MNHEY and CDR2 SVGAGI. The V and J ends lost 0 bases and 3 bases, in that order; junction bases with no gene match: 3. DNA of the CDR3: TGTGCCAGCAGTTACTCGACAGGGGGAATCTACGAGCAGTACTTC. It specifies CASSYSTGGIYEQYF.

The J gene is TRBJ1-1, the V gene TRBV5-1, with a tentative D call TRBD1 (5 bases). The germline gives CDR1 SGHRS, CDR2 YFSETQ. V dropped 4 bases and J dropped 0 bases, with 13 bases sitting between them. This CDR3 region has 15 residues. CDR3 sequence reads: CASSGAPTVNTEAFF. CDR3 nucleotide sequence: TGCGCCAGCAGCGGGGCCCCGACGGTGAACACTGAAGCTTTCTTT.

The chain carries TRBV30 and TRBJ1-1; D unclear. CDR1 and CDR2 from the germline V gene are GTSNPN and SVGIG (reference sequence). With 3 bases removed from V and 7 bases from J, the gap between germline ends came to 6 bases. The CDR3 totals 10 residues. Written as DNA, the CDR3 is TGTGCCTGGAGATCGGTTGAAGCTTTCTTT. Translated, it gives CAWRSVEAFF. The complete variable domain, with remaining parts taken from reference TRBV30 and TRBJ1-1, reads SQTIHQWPATLVQPVGSPLSLECTVEGTSNPNLYWYRQAAGRGLQLLFYSVGIGQISSEVPQNLSASRPQDRQFILSSKKLLLSDSGFYLCAWRSVEAFFGQGTRLTVV.

The CDR3 spells CTSSPKREVTDTQYF. The CDR3 coding sequence is TGCACCAGCAGCCCGAAGCGGGAGGTCACAGATACGCAGTATTTT. The gene calls are TRBV1 and TRBJ2-3; the tabulated D call, TRBD2, remains unverified against the DNA. TRBV1 counts as a pseudogene. The CDR3 length is 15 residues.

In nucleotides, the CDR3 is TGTGCCAGTAGTATCCAGGGGGCAGAGACTGAAGCTTTCTTT. The encoded protein is CASSIQGAETEAFF. The V gene is TRBV19, the J gene TRBJ1-1; TRBD1 aligns across 8 bases. The CDR3 spans 14 residues. Unmatched junction bases numbered 5, after V lost 3 bases and J lost 5 bases. CDR1 and CDR2 (germline): LNHDA, SQIVND (reference sequence).

The chain links TRBV6-6 to TRBJ2-3; no firm D call. Trimming removed 0 bases at V and 4 bases at J, with 11 bases between. Germline CDR1 is MNHNY and CDR2 is SVGAGI (reference sequence). The CDR3 spans 15 residues. This CDR3 reads CASSYSARHSDTQYF. The CDR3 bases are TGTGCCAGCAGTTACTCGGCTAGGCATTCAGATACGCAGTATTTT.

The chain carries TRBV10-3 and TRBJ1-4; tentatively, D is TRBD1 (5 bases). Trimming shortened V by 2 bases and J by 7 bases, and 11 bases separated the two germline ends. This CDR3 contains 14 residues. Germline V gene sequence: CDR1 ENHRY, CDR2 SYGVKD. Here the CDR3 reads CAISELSGGEKLFF. CDR3 nucleotide sequence: TGTGCCATCAGTGAGCTTTCGGGGGGTGAAAAACTGTTTTTT.

J is TRBJ2-3 and V is TRBV27, with a possible D match to TRBD2 (5 bases). The CDR3 runs to 13 residues. Trimming cost V 10 bases and J 2 bases, with 13 bases left between them. The germline gives CDR1 MNHEY, CDR2 SMNVEV (reference sequence). For the CDR3, the DNA is TGTGCCACCGGGCCGGGGAACACAGATACGCAGTATTTT. Its translation: CATGPGNTDTQYF.

V and J are TRBV10-3 and TRBJ1-2; tentative D call: TRBD1 (5 bases). CDR3 length equals 12 residues. V lost 7 bases and J 4 bases, leaving 10 bases between the germline ends. The germline CDR1 and CDR2 sequences are ENHRY and SYGVKD. In nucleotides, the CDR3 is TGTGCCATCAACCAAGACAGCTATGGCTACACCTTC. This codes for CAINQDSYGYTF.

The chain employs TRBV24-1 and TRBJ2-3, with 9 bases aligning to TRBD1. The trim removed 4 bases at V and 4 bases at J, leaving 5 bases unmatched. Germline V gene lookup returns CDR1 KGHDR and CDR2 SFDVKD. The CDR3 extends over 15 amino acids. The CDR3 is CATSEGQGGADTQYF. The CDR3 DNA is TGTGCCACCAGTGAGGGACAGGGTGGGGCAGATACGCAGTATTTT.

V usage is TRBV10-3 and J usage is TRBJ2-5; 8 bases align to TRBD2. From germline, CDR1 is ENHRY and CDR2 SYGVKD. V shed 3 bases and J 1 base; nucleotides not matched to a gene: 13. This CDR3 comprises 18 residues. CDR3 protein: CAISDGGTREPAQETQYF. CDR3 coding DNA: TGTGCCATCAGTGATGGCGGGACTAGGGAACCGGCCCAAGAGACCCAGTACTTC.

The chain employs TRBV11-2 and TRBJ2-1; 8 positions agree with TRBD2. CDR1 is SGHAT and CDR2 is FQNNGV in the germline V gene. The trim removed 7 bases at V and 4 bases at J, leaving 6 bases unmatched. CDR3 length: 14 amino acids. Written as DNA, the CDR3 is TGTGCCAGCATGCCGGGACTAGAATACAATGAGCAGTTCTTC. It translates to CASMPGLEYNEQFF.

The chain links TRBV19 to TRBJ2-7; TRBD2 matches at 7 bases. CDR1 LNHDA and CDR2 SQIVND come from the germline V gene (reference sequence). This CDR3 region has 15 residues. V dropped 3 bases and J dropped 2; count of bases not matched to a gene: 7. CDR3 nucleotide sequence: TGTGCCAGTAGTATTGCCCTAGCGGACCCCTACGAGCAGTACTTC. It codes for CASSIALADPYEQYF.